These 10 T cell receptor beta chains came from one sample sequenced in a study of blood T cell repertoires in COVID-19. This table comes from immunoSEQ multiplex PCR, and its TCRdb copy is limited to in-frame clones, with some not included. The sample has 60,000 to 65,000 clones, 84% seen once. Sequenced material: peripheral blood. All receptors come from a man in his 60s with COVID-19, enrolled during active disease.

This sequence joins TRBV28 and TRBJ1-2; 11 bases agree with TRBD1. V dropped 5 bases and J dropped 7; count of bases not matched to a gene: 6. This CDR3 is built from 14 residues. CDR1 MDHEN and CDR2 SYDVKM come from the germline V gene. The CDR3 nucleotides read TGTGCCAGCAGTCCGGGACAGGGGGATTCTGGCTACACCTTC. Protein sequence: CASSPGQGDSGYTF.

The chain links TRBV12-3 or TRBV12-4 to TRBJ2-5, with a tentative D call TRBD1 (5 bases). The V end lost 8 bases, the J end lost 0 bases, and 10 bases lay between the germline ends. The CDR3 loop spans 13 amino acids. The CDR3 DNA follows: TGTGCCAGCCTTGACAGTCACCAAGAGACCCAGTACTTC. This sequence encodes CASLDSHQETQYF.

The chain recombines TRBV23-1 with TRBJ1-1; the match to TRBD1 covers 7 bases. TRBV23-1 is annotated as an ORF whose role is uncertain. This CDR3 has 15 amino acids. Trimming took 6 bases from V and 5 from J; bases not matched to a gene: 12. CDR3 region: CASSLPTGRRTEAFF. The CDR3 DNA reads TGCGCCAGCAGCCTACCGACAGGGAGGCGAACTGAAGCTTTCTTT.

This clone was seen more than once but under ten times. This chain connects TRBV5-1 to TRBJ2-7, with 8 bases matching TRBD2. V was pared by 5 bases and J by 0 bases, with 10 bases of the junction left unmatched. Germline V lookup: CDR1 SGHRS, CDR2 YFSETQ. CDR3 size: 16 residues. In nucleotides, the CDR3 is TGCGCCAGCAGTCCTGGAACTAGCGGATACTCCTACGAGCAGTACTTC. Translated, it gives CASSPGTSGYSYEQYF.

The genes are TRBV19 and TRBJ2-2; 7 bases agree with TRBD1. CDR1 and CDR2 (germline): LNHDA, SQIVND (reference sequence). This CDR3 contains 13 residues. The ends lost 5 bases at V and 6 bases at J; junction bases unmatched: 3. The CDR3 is CASSPGTAGELFF. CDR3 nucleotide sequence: TGTGCCAGTAGTCCGGGGACAGCCGGGGAGCTGTTTTTT.

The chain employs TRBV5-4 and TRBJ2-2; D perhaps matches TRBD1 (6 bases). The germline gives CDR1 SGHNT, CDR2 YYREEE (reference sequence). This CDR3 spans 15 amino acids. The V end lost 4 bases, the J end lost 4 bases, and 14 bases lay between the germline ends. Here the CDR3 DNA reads TGTGCCAGCAGCCCACCGGGACAAAGCACCGGGGAGCTGTTTTTT. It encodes CASSPPGQSTGELFF.

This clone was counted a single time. The CDR3 DNA reads as TGCGCCAGCAGCTTGGGGGCAGGCCCGGGGGAGACCCAGTACTTC. Residues: CASSLGAGPGETQYF. This chain joins TRBV5-1 and TRBJ2-5; D may be TRBD2 (5 bases). CDR3 size: 15 residues. Germline CDR1 is SGHRS and CDR2 is YFSETQ. Trimming shortened V by 0 bases and J by 5 bases, and 14 bases separated the two germline ends.

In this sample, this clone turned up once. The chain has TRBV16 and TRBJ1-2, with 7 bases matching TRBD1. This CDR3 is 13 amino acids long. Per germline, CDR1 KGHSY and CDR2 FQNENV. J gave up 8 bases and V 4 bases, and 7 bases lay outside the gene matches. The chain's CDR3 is CASSPQGVGGYTF. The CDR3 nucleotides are TGTGCCAGCAGCCCCCAGGGGGTTGGGGGCTACACCTTC.

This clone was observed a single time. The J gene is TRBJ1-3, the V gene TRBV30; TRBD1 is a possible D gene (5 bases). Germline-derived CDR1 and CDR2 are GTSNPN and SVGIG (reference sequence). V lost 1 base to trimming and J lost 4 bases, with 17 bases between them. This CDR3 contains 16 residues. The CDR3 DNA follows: TGTGCCTGGAGTGATGACCCCGGGGGAGCCGGAAACACCATATATTTT. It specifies CAWSDDPGGAGNTIYF.

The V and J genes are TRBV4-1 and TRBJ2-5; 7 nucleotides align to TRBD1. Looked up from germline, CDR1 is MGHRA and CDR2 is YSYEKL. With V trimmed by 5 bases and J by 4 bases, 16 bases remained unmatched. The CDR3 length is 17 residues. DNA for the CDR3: TGCGCCAGCAGCATCTCCCCAGCGAGACAGGGAAGAGAGACCCAGTACTTC. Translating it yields CASSISPARQGRETQYF.